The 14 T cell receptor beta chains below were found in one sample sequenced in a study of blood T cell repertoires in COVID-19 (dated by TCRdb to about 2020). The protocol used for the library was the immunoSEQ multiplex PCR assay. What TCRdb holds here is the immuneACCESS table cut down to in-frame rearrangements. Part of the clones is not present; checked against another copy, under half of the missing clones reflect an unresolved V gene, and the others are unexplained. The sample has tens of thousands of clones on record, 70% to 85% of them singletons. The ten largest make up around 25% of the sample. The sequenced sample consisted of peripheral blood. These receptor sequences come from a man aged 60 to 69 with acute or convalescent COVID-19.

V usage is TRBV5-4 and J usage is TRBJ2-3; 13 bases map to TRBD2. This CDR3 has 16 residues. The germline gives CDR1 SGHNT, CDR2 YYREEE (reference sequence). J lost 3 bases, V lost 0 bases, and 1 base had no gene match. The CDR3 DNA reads TGTGCCAGCAGCTTGGGGACTAGCGGGGGAACAGATACGCAGTATTTT. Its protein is CASSLGTSGGTDTQYF.

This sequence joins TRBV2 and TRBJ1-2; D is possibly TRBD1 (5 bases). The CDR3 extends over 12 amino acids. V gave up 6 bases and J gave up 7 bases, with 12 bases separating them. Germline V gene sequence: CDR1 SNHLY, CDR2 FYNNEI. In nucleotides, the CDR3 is TGTGCCAGCAGGATGACCGGGGGTGGCTACACCTTC. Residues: CASRMTGGGYTF.

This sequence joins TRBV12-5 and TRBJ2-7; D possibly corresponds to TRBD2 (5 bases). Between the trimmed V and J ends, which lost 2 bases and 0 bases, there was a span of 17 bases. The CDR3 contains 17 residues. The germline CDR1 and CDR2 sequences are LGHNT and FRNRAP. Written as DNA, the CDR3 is TGTGCTAGTGGTTTGCCCAGACGGACTCGGGGCTCCTACGAGCAGTACTTC. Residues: CASGLPRRTRGSYEQYF.

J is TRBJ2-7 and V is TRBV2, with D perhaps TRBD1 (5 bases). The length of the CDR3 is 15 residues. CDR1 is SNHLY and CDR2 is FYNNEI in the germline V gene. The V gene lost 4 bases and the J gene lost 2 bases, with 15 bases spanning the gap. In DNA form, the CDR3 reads TGTGCCAGCAGTGGCGGCAGGGCCCAAACCTACGAGCAGTACTTC. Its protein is CASSGGRAQTYEQYF.

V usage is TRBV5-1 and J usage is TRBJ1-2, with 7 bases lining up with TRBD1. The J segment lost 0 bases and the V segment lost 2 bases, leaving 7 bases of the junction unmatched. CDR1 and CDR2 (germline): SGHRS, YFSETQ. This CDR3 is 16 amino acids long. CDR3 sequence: CASSFVGQESNYGYTF. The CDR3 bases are TGCGCCAGCAGCTTTGTAGGACAGGAATCTAACTATGGCTACACCTTC.

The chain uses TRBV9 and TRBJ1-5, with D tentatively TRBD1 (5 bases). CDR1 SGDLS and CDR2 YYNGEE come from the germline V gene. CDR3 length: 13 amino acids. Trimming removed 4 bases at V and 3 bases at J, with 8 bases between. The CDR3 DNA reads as TGTGCCAGCAGCTCCAGGGTCAATCAGCCCCAGCATTTT. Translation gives CASSSRVNQPQHF.

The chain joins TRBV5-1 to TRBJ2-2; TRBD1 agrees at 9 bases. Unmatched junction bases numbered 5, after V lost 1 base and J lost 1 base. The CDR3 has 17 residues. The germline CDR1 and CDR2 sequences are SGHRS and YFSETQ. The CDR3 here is CASSLPLTGGNTGELFF. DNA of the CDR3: TGCGCCAGCAGCTTGCCCTTGACAGGGGGGAACACCGGGGAGCTGTTTTTT.

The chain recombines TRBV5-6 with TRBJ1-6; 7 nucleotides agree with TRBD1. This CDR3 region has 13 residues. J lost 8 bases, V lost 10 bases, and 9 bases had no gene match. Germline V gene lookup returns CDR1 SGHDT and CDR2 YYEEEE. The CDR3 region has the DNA TGTGCCTCGACCGGACAGGCCTATTCACCCCTCCACTTT. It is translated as CASTGQAYSPLHF.

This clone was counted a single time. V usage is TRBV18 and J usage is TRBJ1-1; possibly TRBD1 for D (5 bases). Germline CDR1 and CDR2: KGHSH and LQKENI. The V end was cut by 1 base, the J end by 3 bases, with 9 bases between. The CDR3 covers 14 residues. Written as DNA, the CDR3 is TGTGCCAGCTCACCACGCGCAGGGTACACTGAAGCTTTCTTT. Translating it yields CASSPRAGYTEAFF.

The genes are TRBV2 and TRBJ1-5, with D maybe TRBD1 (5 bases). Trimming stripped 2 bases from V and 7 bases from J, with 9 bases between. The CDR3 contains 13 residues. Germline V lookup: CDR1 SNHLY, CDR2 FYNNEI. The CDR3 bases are TGTGCCAGCAGTGAATGGGAGGGGCAGCCCCAGCATTTT. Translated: CASSEWEGQPQHF.

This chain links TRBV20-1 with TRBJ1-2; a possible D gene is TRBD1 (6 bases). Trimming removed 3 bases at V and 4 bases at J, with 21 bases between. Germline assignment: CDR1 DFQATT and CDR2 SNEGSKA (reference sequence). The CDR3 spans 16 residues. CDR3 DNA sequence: TGCAGTGCTAGTTACGCCGGCACAGGGAGCAGCTATGGCTACACCTTC. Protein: CSASYAGTGSSYGYTF.

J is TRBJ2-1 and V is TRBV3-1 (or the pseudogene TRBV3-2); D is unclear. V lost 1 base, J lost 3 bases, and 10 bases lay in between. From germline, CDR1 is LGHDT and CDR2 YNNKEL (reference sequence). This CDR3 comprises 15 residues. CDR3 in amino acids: CASSQVSRFYNEQFF. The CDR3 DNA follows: TGTGCCAGCAGCCAAGTATCGCGATTCTACAATGAGCAGTTCTTC.

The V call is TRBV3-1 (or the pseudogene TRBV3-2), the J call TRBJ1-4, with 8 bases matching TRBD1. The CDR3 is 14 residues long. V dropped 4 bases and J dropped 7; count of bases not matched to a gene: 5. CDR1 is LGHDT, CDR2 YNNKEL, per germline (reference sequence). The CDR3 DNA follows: TGTGCCAGCAGCCTATACAGGGGGACTGAAAAACTGTTTTTT. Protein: CASSLYRGTEKLFF.

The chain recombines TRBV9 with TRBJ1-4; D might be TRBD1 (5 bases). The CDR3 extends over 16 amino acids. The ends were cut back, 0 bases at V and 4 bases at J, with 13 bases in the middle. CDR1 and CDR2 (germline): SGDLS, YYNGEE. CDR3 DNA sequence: TGTGCCAGCAGCGTAGGGCCAGGGAACCTTAATGAAAAACTGTTTTTT. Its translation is CASSVGPGNLNEKLFF.